The present entry profiles one T cell receptor (beta chain) with its context. Its antigen is undetermined. An approximately 210 ng quantity of DNA, 25,000 to 35,000 T cell genomes, went into the sorted-subset replicate PCRs. The table came from immunoSEQ multiplex PCR; TCRdb's copy has only in-frame clones and leaves some out. Of 330,000 or so clones listed, about 70% are singletons. These data come from a study of shared clonotypes between healthy human individuals. General study findings and limits: The generation probabilities recorded for non-shared clonotypes fell below those of clonotypes shared by all four donors. Blood was the sole source, and tissue repertoires probably differ.

The CDR3 spans 13 residues. V was clipped by 6 bases and J by 5 bases, with 10 bases between them. Per the germline V gene, CDR1 is MNHNS and CDR2 is SASEGT. There were no recent acute infections or vaccinations among the donors, who were healthy HIV-negative adults. The chain joins TRBV6-1 to TRBJ1-4, with D unclear. Material: memory CD4+ T cells sorted from blood. Subset reported: CD45RA-negative fraction. This TCR derives from a man aged 25-40 years in good health. The CDR3 DNA reads as TGTGCCAGCAGCCCCTCGCCGAATGAAAAACTGTTTTTT. Protein product: CASSPSPNEKLFF.